The source of this T cell receptor beta chain is a study of blood T cells in healthy people across ages. V shed 0 bases and J shed 8 bases, with 18 bases lying between them. Germline CDR1 reads SGHRS; CDR2 reads YFSETQ. The CDR3 extends over 16 amino acids. The second PCR ran about 6 to 11 cycles with a sample-barcoded 5' primer and J-beta primers. The template-switch adaptor, which had 12 random nucleotides, put a tag on each cDNA molecule. TCRdb re-derived calls from the 5' RACE reads in MiXCR, one entry per CDR3 protein. Altogether hundreds of thousands of distinct CDR3 sequences are present, roughly 50% being singletons, with the ten largest covering roughly 34%. No fewer than 5.5 micrograms of total RNA were isolated from every sample.

The material sequenced was blood. This TCR was recovered from a man between 60 and 70 years old in good health. The chain is built from TRBV5-1 and TRBJ2-4, with D perhaps TRBD1 (6 bases). The CDR3 DNA is TGCGCCAGCAGCTTGGTAGGGACCGACAAGGGGGACATTCAGTACTTC. Protein product: CASSLVGTDKGDIQYF.